Detailed here is one TCR beta chain. The data originate from a study of cytomegalovirus exposure and HLA in healthy donors. Trimming at V came to 6 bases and at J to 5 bases, leaving 8 bases not matched to a gene. Germline V gene sequence: CDR1 SNHLY, CDR2 FYNNEI. CDR3 length: 14 amino acids. Those who donated were healthy bone marrow donors. The PCR was carried out with 60 Vbeta primers and 13 Jbeta primers. The assay was immunoSEQ multiplex PCR, and TCRdb's table has in-frame clones only and misses some. The profile shows 160,000 or so clones, around 80% of them singletons. The V call is TRBV2, the J call TRBJ2-7; 9 bases are a match to TRBD1. This TCR was sampled from a woman aged 40 to 55 in good health and CMV-seronegative. The sequenced material came from PBMCs. CDR3 DNA sequence: TGTGCCAGCAGCCGACAGAGGACAGGGGACGAGCAGTACTTC. It is translated as CASSRQRTGDEQYF.